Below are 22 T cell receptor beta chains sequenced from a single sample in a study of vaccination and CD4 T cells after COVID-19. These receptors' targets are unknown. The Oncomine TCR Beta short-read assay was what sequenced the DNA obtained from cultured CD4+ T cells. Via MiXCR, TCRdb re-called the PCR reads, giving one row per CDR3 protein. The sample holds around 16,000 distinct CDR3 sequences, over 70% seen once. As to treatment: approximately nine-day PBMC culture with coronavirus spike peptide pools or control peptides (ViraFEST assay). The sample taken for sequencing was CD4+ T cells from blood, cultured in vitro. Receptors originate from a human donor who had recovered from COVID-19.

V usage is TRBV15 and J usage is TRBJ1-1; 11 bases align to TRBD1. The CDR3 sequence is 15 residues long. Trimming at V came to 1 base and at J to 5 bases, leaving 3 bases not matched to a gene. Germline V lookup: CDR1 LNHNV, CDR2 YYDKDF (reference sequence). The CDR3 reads CATSRGGTGGTEAFF. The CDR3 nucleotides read TGTGCCACCAGCAGAGGAGGGACAGGGGGTACTGAAGCTTTCTTT. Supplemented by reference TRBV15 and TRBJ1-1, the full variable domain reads DAMVIQNPRYQVTQFGKPVTLSCSQTLNHNVMYWYQQKSSQAPKLLFHYYDKDFNNEADTPDNFQSRRPNTSFCFLDIRSPGLGDTAMYLCATSRGGTGGTEAFFGQGTRLTVV.

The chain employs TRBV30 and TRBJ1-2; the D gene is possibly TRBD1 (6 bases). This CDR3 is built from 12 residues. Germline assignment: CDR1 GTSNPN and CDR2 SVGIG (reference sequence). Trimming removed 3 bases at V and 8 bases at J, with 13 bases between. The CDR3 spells CAWRKTGWGYTF. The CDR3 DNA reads TGTGCCTGGAGGAAGACAGGATGGGGCTACACCTTC.

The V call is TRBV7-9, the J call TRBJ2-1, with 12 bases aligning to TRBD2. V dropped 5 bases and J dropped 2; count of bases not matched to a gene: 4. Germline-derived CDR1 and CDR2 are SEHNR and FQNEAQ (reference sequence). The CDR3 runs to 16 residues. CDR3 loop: CASSPGLAGPYNEQFF. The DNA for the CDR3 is TGTGCCAGCAGCCCAGGACTAGCGGGACCCTACAATGAGCAGTTCTTC. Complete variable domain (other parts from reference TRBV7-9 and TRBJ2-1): DTGVSQNPRHKITKRGQNVTFRCDPISEHNRLYWYRQTLGQGPEFLTYFQNEAQLEKSRLLSDRFSAERPKGSFSTLEIQRTEQGDSAMYLCASSPGLAGPYNEQFFGPGTRLTVL.

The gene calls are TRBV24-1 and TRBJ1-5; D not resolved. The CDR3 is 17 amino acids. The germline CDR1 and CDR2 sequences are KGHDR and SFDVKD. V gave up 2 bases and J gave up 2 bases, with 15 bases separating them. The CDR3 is CATSDSARGVGNQPQHF. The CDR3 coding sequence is TGTGCCACCAGTGATTCCGCGCGTGGGGTCGGCAATCAGCCCCAGCATTTT.

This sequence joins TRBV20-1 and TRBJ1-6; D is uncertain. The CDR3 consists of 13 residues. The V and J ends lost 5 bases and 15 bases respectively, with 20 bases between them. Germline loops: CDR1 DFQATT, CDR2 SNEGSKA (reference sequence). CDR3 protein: CSARPELVWLLHF. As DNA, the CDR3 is TGCAGTGCTCGGCCGGAGCTGGTCTGGCTCCTCCACTTT.

The CDR3 coding sequence is TGCAGTGCTAGAGAATCCCCAGCAAGCAATCAGCCCCAGCATTTT. Translation: CSARESPASNQPQHF. The V call is TRBV20-1, the J call TRBJ1-5; no reliable D call. Germline V gene lookup returns CDR1 DFQATT and CDR2 SNEGSKA (reference sequence). The V end lost 0 bases, the J end lost 1 base, and 10 bases lay between the germline ends. The CDR3 length is 15 residues.

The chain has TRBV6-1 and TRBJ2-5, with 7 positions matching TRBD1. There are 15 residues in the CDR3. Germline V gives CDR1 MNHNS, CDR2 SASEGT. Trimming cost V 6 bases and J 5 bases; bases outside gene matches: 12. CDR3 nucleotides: TGTGCCAGCAGAGAGGGGACAGTCCTAAGGGAGACCCAGTACTTC. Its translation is CASREGTVLRETQYF.

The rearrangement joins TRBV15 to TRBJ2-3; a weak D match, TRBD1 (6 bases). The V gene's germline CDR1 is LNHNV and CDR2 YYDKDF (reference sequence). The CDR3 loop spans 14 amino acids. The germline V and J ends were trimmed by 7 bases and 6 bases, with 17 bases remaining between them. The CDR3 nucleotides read TGTGCCACCAAGGGGGTCGCCGTGATGGATACGCAGTATTTT. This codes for CATKGVAVMDTQYF.

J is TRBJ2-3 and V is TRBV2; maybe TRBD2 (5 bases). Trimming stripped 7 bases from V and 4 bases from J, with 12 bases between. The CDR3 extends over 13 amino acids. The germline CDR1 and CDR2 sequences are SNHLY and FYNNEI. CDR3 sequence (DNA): TGTGCCAGCAATCCGGGGTCGGCAGATACGCAGTATTTT. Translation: CASNPGSADTQYF. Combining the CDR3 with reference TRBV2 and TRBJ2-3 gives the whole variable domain EPEVTQTPSHQVTQMGQEVILRCVPISNHLYFYWYRQILGQKVEFLVSFYNNEISEKSEIFDDQFSVERPDGSNFTLKIRSTKLEDSAMYFCASNPGSADTQYFGPGTRLTVL.

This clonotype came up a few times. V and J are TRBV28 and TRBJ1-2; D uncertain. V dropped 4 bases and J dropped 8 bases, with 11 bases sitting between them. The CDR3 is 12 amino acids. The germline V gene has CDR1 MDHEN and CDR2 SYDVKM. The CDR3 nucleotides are TGTGCCAGCAGTTCCTTTGGTCGGGGCTACACCTTC. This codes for CASSSFGRGYTF.

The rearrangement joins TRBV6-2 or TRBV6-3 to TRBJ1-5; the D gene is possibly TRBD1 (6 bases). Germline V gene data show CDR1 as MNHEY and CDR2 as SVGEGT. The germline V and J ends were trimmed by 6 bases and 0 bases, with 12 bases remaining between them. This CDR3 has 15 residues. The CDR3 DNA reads TGTGCCAGCAGAGACGGACAGTCTAGCAATCAGCCCCAGCATTTT. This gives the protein CASRDGQSSNQPQHF.

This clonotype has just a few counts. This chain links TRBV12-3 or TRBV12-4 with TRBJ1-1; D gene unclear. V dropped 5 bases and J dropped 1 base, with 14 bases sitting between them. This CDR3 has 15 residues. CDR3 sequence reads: CASSLTFGGNTEAFF. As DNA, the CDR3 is TGTGCCAGCAGTCTCACTTTCGGCGGGAACACTGAAGCTTTCTTT.

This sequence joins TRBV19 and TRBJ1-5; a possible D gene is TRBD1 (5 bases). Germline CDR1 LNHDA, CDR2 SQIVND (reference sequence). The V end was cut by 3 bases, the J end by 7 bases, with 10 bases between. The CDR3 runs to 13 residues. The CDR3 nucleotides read TGTGCCAGTAGTATGGGGGTGGGACAGCCCCAGCATTTT. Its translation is CASSMGVGQPQHF.

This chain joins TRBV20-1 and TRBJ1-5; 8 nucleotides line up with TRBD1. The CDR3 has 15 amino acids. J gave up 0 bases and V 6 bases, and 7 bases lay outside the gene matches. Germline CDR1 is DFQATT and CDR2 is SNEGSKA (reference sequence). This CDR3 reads CSAPDRASSNQPQHF. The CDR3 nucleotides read TGCAGTGCACCGGACAGGGCAAGTAGCAATCAGCCCCAGCATTTT.

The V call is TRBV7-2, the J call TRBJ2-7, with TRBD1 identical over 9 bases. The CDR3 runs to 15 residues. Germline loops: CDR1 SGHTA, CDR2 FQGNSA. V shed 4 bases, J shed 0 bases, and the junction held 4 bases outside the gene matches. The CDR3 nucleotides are TGTGCCAGCAGCTCGGACAGGGGCCTCTCCTACGAGCAGTACTTC. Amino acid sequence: CASSSDRGLSYEQYF.

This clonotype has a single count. CDR3 in DNA: TGCAGTGCTACCTGGGACTTCCTTCCCTACGAGCAGTACTTC. As protein: CSATWDFLPYEQYF. The V call is TRBV20-1, the J call TRBJ2-7; D is perhaps TRBD2 (6 bases). Germline-derived CDR1 and CDR2 are DFQATT and SNEGSKA (reference sequence). Trimming left V 4 bases short and J 2 bases short, with 15 bases between. The CDR3 length is 14 residues.

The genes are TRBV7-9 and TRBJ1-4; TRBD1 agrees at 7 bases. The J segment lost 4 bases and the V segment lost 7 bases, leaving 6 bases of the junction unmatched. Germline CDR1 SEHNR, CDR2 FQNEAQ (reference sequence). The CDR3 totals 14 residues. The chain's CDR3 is CASTRQGGNEKLFF. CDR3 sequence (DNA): TGTGCCAGCACCCGGCAGGGGGGTAATGAAAAACTGTTTTTT. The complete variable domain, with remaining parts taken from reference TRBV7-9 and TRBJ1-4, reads DTGVSQNPRHKITKRGQNVTFRCDPISEHNRLYWYRQTLGQGPEFLTYFQNEAQLEKSRLLSDRFSAERPKGSFSTLEIQRTEQGDSAMYLCASTRQGGNEKLFFGSGTQLSVL.

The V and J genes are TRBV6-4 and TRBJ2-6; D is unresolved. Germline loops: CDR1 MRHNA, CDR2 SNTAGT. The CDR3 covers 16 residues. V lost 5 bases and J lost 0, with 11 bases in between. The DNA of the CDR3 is TGTGCCAGCAGTAGCCAGCCACTCTCTGGGGCCAACGTCCTGACTTTC. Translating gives CASSSQPLSGANVLTF.

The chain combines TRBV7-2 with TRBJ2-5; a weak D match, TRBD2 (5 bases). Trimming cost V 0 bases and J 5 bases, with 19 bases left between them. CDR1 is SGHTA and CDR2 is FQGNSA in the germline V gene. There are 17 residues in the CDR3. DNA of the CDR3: TGTGCCAGCAGCTTAGCGCCCAGCCCCCCCGGGGAGGAGACCCAGTACTTC. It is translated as CASSLAPSPPGEETQYF.

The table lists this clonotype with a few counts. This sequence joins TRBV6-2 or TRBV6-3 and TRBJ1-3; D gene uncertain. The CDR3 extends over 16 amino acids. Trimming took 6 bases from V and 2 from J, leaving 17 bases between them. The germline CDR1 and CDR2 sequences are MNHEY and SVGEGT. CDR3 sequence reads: CASSLVKNSAGNTIYF. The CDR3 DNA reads TGTGCCAGCAGCCTGGTGAAGAACTCGGCTGGAAACACCATATATTTT.

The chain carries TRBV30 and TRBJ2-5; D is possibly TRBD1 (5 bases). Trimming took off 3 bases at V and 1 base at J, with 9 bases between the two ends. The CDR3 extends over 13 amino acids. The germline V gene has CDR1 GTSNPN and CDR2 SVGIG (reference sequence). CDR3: CAWSRQSQETQYF. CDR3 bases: TGTGCCTGGAGCCGACAGTCCCAAGAGACCCAGTACTTC.

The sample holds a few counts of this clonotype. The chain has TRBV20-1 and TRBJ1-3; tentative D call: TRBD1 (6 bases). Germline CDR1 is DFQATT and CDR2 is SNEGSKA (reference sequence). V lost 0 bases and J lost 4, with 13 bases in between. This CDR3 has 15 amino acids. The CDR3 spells CSARDFRRGGNTIYF. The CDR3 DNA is TGCAGTGCTAGAGATTTTCGCAGGGGCGGAAACACCATATATTTT.